Listed below are T cell receptor beta chains from one sample, sequenced in a study of naive and memory T cell subsets. A single record per CDR3 protein comes from TCRdb applying MiXCR to the UMI-ligation and nested PCR reads. Of approximately 85,000 distinct CDR3 sequences in the sample, 5.5% to 8.5% were seen once. The sequenced sample was central memory CD4+ T cells from blood. The source is a human donor in good health. Both conserved end residues are part of each CDR3. A D gene is named only where the DNA matches it firmly. Expanded clones get a size class; other rows say once, few or many, or leave the size out.

many TRBJ2-2 TRBV6-5 TRBD1 CASSMRQGSTGELFF TGTGCCAGCAGTATGAGACAGGGTTCCACCGGGGAGCTGTTTTTT
. TRBJ2-5 TRBV18 . CANSPYRSASSPFTNLKETQYF TGTGCCAACTCCCCTTACCGAAGTGCCAGCTCACCATTTACTAACCTCAAAGAGACCCAGTACTTC
few TRBJ2-1 TRBV7-2 TRBD2 CASSSRTSGNNEQFF TGTGCCAGCAGCTCCCGGACTAGCGGAAACAATGAGCAGTTCTTC
many TRBJ2-3 TRBV12-3/TRBV12-4 . CASGRDGVRNTQYF TGTGCCAGCGGACGGGACGGAGTCAGGAATACGCAGTATTTT
many TRBJ1-1 TRBV4-2 . CASSQDWATEAFF TGTGCCAGCAGCCAAGATTGGGCCACTGAAGCTTTCTTT
few TRBJ2-2 TRBV20-1 TRBD2 CSASGPVQREGRRGELFF TGCAGTGCTAGCGGTCCGGTACAGCGGGAGGGCCGTCGCGGGGAGCTGTTTTTT
many TRBJ2-6 TRBV20-1 TRBD1 CSATRQGNSGANVLTF TGCAGTGCTACCCGACAGGGAAACTCTGGGGCCAACGTCCTGACTTTC
. TRBJ2-1 TRBV30 . CAWRGDRGGEQFF TGTGCCTGGAGGGGAGATAGGGGCGGTGAGCAGTTCTTC
many TRBJ2-3 TRBV24-1 . CATSQSIDTQYF TGTGCCACCAGCCAGAGCATTGATACGCAGTATTTT
many TRBJ2-1 TRBV7-2 . CASSLTTEKQFF TGTGCCAGCAGCTTAACGACGGAGAAACAGTTCTTC
many TRBJ1-4 TRBV12-3/TRBV12-4 . CASRREAKLFF TGTGCCAGCAGGAGGGAGGCAAAACTGTTTTTT
. TRBJ2-1 TRBV20-1 TRBD2 CSAARGGAGYNEQFF TGCAGTGCTGCCCGGGGAGGGGCCGGGTACAATGAGCAGTTCTTC
. TRBJ1-1 TRBV13 . CASSRTGLNTEAFF TGTGCCAGCAGTCGTACAGGGCTCAATACTGAAGCTTTCTTT
many TRBJ2-3 TRBV7-2 TRBD2 CASSFGLAGVDTQYF TGTGCCAGCAGCTTCGGACTAGCGGGAGTAGATACGCAGTATTTT
many TRBJ1-6 TRBV12-3/TRBV12-4 . CASSQNYNSPLHF TGTGCCAGCAGTCAGAACTATAATTCACCCCTCCACTTT
many TRBJ2-4 TRBV11-2 . CASSLTPIERDIQYF TGTGCCAGCAGCTTGACCCCGATAGAGAGGGACATTCAGTACTTC
. TRBJ1-6 TRBV5-1 . CASSLGGSLNSPLHF TGCGCCAGCAGCCTGGGAGGCAGCTTGAATTCACCCCTCCACTTT
many TRBJ2-3 TRBV7-2 . CASSFTGGPTDTQYF TGTGCCAGCAGCTTTACCGGCGGGCCAACAGATACGCAGTATTTT
many TRBJ1-5 TRBV3-1 . CASSQQNQPQHF TGTGCCAGCAGCCAACAAAATCAGCCCCAGCATTTT
few TRBJ2-3 TRBV7-2 TRBD2 CASSPDRGGRTQYF TGTGCCAGCAGCCCAGACCGGGGGGGACGGACGCAGTATTTT
few TRBJ1-2 TRBV5-1 . CASTGKSNYGYTF TGCGCCAGCACTGGGAAGTCCAACTATGGCTACACCTTC
. TRBJ2-1 TRBV2 TRBD2 CASRLAGEYEQFF TGTGCCAGCAGACTAGCGGGAGAATATGAGCAGTTCTTC
many TRBJ2-7 TRBV12-3/TRBV12-4 . CASSPWPRAYEQYF TGTGCCAGCAGCCCTTGGCCCCGGGCCTACGAGCAGTACTTC
. TRBJ2-3 TRBV24-1 . CATSQTGSTDTQYF TGTGCCACCAGTCAAACAGGGAGCACAGATACGCAGTATTTT
few TRBJ2-7 TRBV28 . CASSLYTSYEQYF TGTGCCAGCAGTTTATATACGAGCTACGAGCAGTACTTC
many TRBJ2-2 TRBV28 . CASRSRGRIGELFF TGTGCCAGCCGGTCGCGGGGGCGCATCGGGGAGCTGTTTTTT
. TRBJ2-3 TRBV20-1 TRBD2 CSATIISSGFTSTDTQYF TGCAGTGCTACTATAATCTCTAGCGGGTTTACTAGCACAGATACGCAGTATTTT
many TRBJ1-1 TRBV12-3/TRBV12-4 TRBD1 CATKEGAGGAYTEAFF TGTGCCACCAAGGAGGGGGCAGGGGGCGCGTACACTGAAGCTTTCTTT
few TRBJ2-7 TRBV18 TRBD1 CASSREKGRTGGYEQYF TGTGCCAGCTCACGTGAAAAGGGGCGGACAGGGGGATACGAGCAGTACTTC
few TRBJ2-7 TRBV24-1 . CATTYEQYF TGTGCCACCACCTACGAGCAGTACTTC
. TRBJ1-5 TRBV6-2/TRBV6-3 . CASSYSQGRRGNQPQHF TGTGCCAGCAGTTACTCGCAGGGGCGGAGGGGCAATCAGCCCCAGCATTTT
few TRBJ2-2 TRBV7-9 . CASSLSAAANTGELFF TGTGCCAGCAGCTTAAGCGCGGCAGCAAACACCGGGGAGCTGTTTTTT
many TRBJ1-4 TRBV5-1 . CASSFRTDTYEKLFF TGCGCCAGCAGCTTTCGTACCGATACTTATGAAAAACTGTTTTTT
many TRBJ1-1 TRBV18 . CASSPDRMNTEAFF TGTGCCAGCTCACCAGACAGGATGAACACTGAAGCTTTCTTT
. TRBJ2-1 TRBV12-3/TRBV12-4 TRBD2 CASSPTSGGHNEQFF TGTGCCAGCAGTCCTACTAGCGGGGGGCACAATGAGCAGTTCTTC
many TRBJ2-1 TRBV20-1 TRBD2 CSARGGGYNEQFF TGCAGTGCTAGGGGCGGGGGCTACAATGAGCAGTTCTTC
few TRBJ2-3 TRBV11-2 TRBD2 CASSRTPAAGADTQYF TGTGCCAGCAGCCGAACTCCCGCAGCGGGAGCAGATACGCAGTATTTT
. TRBJ2-7 TRBV5-1 TRBD1 CASSLIGQGLAEQYF TGCGCCAGCAGCTTGATCGGACAGGGTCTGGCCGAGCAGTACTTC
many TRBJ2-7 TRBV5-1 TRBD1 CASRTGAAGYNEQYF TGCGCCAGCAGGACAGGGGCTGCCGGGTACAACGAGCAGTACTTC
many TRBJ1-2 TRBV6-2/TRBV6-3 . CASSRGNVDYGYTF TGTGCCAGCAGTAGGGGGAATGTCGACTATGGCTACACCTTC
. TRBJ1-5 TRBV20-1 . CSARGPGTSNQPQHF TGCAGTGCTAGAGGACCCGGGACAAGCAATCAGCCCCAGCATTTT
few TRBJ2-7 TRBV19 TRBD1 CASRPAPGQGSYEQYF TGTGCCAGTAGGCCGGCACCGGGACAGGGTTCCTACGAGCAGTACTTC
. TRBJ2-1 TRBV5-6 . CASGRTSVANEQFF TGTGCCAGCGGTCGGACAAGCGTCGCCAATGAGCAGTTCTTC
many TRBJ1-3 TRBV12-3/TRBV12-4 TRBD1 CASSWEQGVGGNTIYF TGTGCCAGCAGTTGGGAACAGGGGGTCGGTGGAAACACCATATATTTT
. TRBJ1-3 TRBV15 TRBD1 CATSREGTVRGNTIYF TGTGCCACCAGCAGAGAGGGGACAGTTCGGGGAAACACCATATATTTT
. TRBJ2-2 TRBV6-1 . CASSVSGSFTGELFF TGTGCCAGCAGTGTTAGCGGCAGTTTCACCGGGGAGCTGTTTTTT
many TRBJ1-4 TRBV4-1 TRBD1 CASSQALQGASGTKLFF TGCGCCAGCAGCCAGGCGTTACAGGGGGCGTCCGGTACAAAACTGTTTTTT
many TRBJ1-2 TRBV12-3/TRBV12-4 . CASENRDVNYGYTF TGTGCCAGCGAGAACCGGGACGTGAACTATGGCTACACCTTC
many TRBJ2-7 TRBV20-1 . CSARDVRQPYEQYF TGCAGTGCTAGAGATGTTAGACAGCCCTACGAGCAGTACTTC
many TRBJ2-3 TRBV7-2 . CASSLQSSTDTQYF TGTGCCAGCAGCCTTCAGTCTAGCACAGATACGCAGTATTTT
many TRBJ1-5 TRBV20-1 TRBD1 CSAGGRGQQPQHF TGCAGTGCAGGAGGCAGGGGGCAACAGCCCCAGCATTTT